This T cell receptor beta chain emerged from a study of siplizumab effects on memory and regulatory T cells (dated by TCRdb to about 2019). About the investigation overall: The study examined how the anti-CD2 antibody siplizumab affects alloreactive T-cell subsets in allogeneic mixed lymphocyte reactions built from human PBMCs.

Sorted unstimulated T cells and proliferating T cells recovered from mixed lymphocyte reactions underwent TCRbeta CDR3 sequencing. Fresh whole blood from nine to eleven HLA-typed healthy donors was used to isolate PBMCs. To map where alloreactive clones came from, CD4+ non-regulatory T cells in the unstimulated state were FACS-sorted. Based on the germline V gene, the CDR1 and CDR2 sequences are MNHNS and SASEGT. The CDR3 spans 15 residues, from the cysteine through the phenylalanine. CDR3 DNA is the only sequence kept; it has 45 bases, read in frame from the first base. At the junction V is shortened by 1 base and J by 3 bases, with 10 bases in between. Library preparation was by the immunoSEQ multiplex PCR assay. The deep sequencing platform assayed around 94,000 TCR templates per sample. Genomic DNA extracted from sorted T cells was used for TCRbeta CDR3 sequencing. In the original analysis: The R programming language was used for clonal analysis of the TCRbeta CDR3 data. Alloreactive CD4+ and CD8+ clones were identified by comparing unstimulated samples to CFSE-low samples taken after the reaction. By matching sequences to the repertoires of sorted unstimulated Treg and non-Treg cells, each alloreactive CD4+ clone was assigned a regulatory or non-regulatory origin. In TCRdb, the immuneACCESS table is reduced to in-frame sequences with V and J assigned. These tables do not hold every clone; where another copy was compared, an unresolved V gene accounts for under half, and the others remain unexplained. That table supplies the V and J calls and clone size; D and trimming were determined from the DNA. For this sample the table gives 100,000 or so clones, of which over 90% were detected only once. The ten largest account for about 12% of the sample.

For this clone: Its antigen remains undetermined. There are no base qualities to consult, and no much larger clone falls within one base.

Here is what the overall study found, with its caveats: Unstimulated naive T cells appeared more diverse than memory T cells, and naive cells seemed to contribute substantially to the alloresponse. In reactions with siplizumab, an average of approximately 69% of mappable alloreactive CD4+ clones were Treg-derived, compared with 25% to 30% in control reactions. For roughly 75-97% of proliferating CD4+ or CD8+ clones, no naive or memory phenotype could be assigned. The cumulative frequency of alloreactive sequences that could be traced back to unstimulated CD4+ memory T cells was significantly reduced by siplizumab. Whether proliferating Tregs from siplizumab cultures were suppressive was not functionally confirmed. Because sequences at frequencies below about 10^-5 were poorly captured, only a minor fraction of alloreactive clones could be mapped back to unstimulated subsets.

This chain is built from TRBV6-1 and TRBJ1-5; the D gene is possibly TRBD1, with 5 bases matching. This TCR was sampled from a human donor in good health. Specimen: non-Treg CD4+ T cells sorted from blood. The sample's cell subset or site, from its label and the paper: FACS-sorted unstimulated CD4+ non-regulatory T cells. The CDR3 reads CASSEGQGLNQPQHF. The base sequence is TGTGCCAGCAGTGAAGGGCAGGGCCTCAATCAGCCCCAGCATTTT.